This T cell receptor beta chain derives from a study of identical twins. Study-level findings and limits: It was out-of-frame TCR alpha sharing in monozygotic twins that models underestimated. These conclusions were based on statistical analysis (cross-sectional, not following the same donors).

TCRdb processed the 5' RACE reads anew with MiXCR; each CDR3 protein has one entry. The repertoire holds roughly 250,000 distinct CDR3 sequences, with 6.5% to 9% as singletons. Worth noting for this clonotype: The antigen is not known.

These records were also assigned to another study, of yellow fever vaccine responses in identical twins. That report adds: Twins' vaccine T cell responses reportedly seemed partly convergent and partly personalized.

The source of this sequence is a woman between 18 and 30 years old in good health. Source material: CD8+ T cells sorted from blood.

In DNA form, the CDR3 reads TGTGCCAGCAGCCTAACCGGGACTAGCGGGACCGATGAGCAGTTCTTC. Translating gives CASSLTGTSGTDEQFF. The gene calls are TRBV13 and TRBJ2-1, with 13 bases that match TRBD2. CDR3 length: 16 amino acids. CDR1 is PRHDT and CDR2 is FYEKMQ in the germline V gene (reference sequence). V gave up 5 bases and J gave up 8 bases; unmatched junction bases: 9. Drawing the rest from reference TRBV13 and TRBJ2-1, the complete variable domain is AAGVIQSPRHLIKEKRETATLKCYPIPRHDTVYWYQQGPGQDPQFLISFYEKMQSDKGSIPDRFSAQQFSDYHSELNMSSLELGDSALYFCASSLTGTSGTDEQFFGPGTRLTVL.